This TCR beta chain originates from a study of beta chain features in type 1 diabetes. Findings of the study overall: A moderate, significant TCRB CDR3 shortening appeared in type 1 diabetes across four CD4+ subsets.

Investigators reverse transcribed all isolated RNA, so they sequenced expressed TCRB transcripts. The method was immunoSEQ multiplex PCR; TCRdb's version includes in-frame clones alone and lacks a portion of them. Among about 700,000 clones, over 10% were seen once, and the ten largest hold less than 0.025%. CD45RO/CCR7/CD25/CD127/CD95/CD27 staining was used to isolate CD4+ naive, central memory, regulatory and stem cell-like memory cells by sorting. This clone was observed a handful of times. Its antigen is still unknown. The CDR3 spans 14 residues. Germline CDR1 and CDR2: MRHNA and SNTAGT. V gave up 4 bases and J gave up 3 bases; unmatched junction bases: 4.

The sequenced material came from naive CD4+ T cells from blood. This TCR came from a man younger than 35 with type 1 diabetes. This chain uses TRBV6-4 with TRBJ2-3; 7 bases align to TRBD1. CDR3 residues: CASSVEGATDTQYF. CDR3 nucleotides: TGTGCCAGCAGTGTTGAGGGGGCTACAGATACGCAGTATTTT.